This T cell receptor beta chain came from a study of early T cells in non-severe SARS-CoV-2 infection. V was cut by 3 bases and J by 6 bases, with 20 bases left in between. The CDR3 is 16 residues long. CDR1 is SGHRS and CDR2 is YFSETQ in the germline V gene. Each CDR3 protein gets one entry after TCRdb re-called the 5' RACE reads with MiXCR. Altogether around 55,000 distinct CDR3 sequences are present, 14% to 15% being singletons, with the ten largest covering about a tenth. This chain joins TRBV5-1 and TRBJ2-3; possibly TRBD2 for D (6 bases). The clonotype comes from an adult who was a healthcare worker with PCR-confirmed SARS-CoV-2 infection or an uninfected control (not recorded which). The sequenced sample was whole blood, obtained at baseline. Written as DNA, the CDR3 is TGCGCCAGCAGCTCTTTACTAGCCGGGTATGGGGATACGCAGTATTTT. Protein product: CASSSLLAGYGDTQYF.